Following are 21 T cell receptor beta chains from one sample sequenced in a study of control samples from healthy donors and cancer patients. Sequenced by immunoSEQ multiplex PCR; TCRdb stores in-frame clones only, minus some. The sample includes tens of thousands of clones, more than 75% of them seen just once. Sequenced material: blood. These receptors were taken from a man between 45 and 60 years old in good health.

V and J are TRBV12-3 or TRBV12-4 and TRBJ2-5; D uncertain. Trimming shortened V by 3 bases and J by 5 bases, and 10 bases separated the two germline ends. The CDR3 is 13 amino acids. The CDR3 is CASSLSPAETQYF. The CDR3 DNA follows: TGTGCCAGCAGTTTGTCTCCAGCGGAGACCCAGTACTTC.

For the CDR3, the DNA is TGTGCCAGCAGAAAACTCGGACAGGGGGGATACTACGAGCAGTACTTC. This codes for CASRKLGQGGYYEQYF. The chain has TRBV4-2 and TRBJ2-7, with 10 bases fitting TRBD1. V lost 6 bases to trimming and J lost 3 bases; unmatched junction nucleotides: 11. CDR1 and CDR2 from the germline V gene are LGHNA and YNFKEQ. This CDR3 has 16 residues.

V and J are TRBV29-1 and TRBJ2-4; no clear D. V was clipped by 2 bases and J by 7 bases, with 6 bases between them. CDR3 length equals 11 residues. The germline gives CDR1 SQVTM, CDR2 ANQGSEA. CDR3 coding DNA: TGCAGCGTTGAAAGGCAGAACATTCAGTACTTC. The encoded protein is CSVERQNIQYF.

The rearrangement uses TRBV9 and TRBJ1-3; possibly TRBD1 for D (6 bases). This CDR3 is 16 amino acids long. V dropped 0 bases and J dropped 2 bases, with 12 bases sitting between them. Germline loops: CDR1 SGDLS, CDR2 YYNGEE. In nucleotides, the CDR3 is TGTGCCAGCAGCGTAGTACAGGGAGACCCTGGAAACACCATATATTTT. Protein sequence: CASSVVQGDPGNTIYF.

This chain joins TRBV5-1 and TRBJ2-1; TRBD2 matches at 8 bases. CDR3 size: 14 residues. J lost 4 bases, V lost 4 bases, and 4 bases had no gene match. The germline V gene has CDR1 SGHRS and CDR2 YFSETQ. The CDR3 region has the DNA TGCGCCAGCAGCCCATTAGCGGGATACAATGAGCAGTTCTTC. Protein sequence: CASSPLAGYNEQFF.

This chain links TRBV5-1 with TRBJ2-4; D may match TRBD1 or TRBD2 (5 bases each). CDR1 is SGHRS, CDR2 YFSETQ, per germline. The V end was cut by 2 bases, the J end by 9 bases, with 15 bases between. The CDR3 sequence is 14 residues long. DNA of the CDR3: TGCGCCAGCAGCTTCGGGGATCTAGGGGCCATTCAGTACTTC. Translating gives CASSFGDLGAIQYF.

The chain is built from TRBV6-5 and TRBJ1-2; D gene uncertain. V dropped 7 bases and J dropped 8 bases, with 14 bases sitting between them. Germline CDR1 reads MNHEY; CDR2 reads SVGAGI. This CDR3 is 12 amino acids long. The CDR3 here is CASTSSPGGYTF. CDR3 nucleotide sequence: TGTGCCAGCACCAGCAGCCCGGGGGGCTACACCTTC.

This clone was counted a few times. The J gene is TRBJ1-5, the V gene TRBV19; D may be TRBD1 (6 bases). CDR1 is LNHDA and CDR2 is SQIVND in the germline V gene (reference sequence). Trimming cost V 5 bases and J 7 bases, with 15 bases left between them. This CDR3 has 14 residues. CDR3 loop: CASSADRLEQPQHF. CDR3 nucleotide sequence: TGTGCCAGTAGTGCCGACAGGCTGGAACAGCCCCAGCATTTT.

The gene calls are TRBV30 and TRBJ2-2; D not certain. The CDR3 extends over 12 amino acids. V lost 2 bases to trimming and J lost 4 bases, with 5 bases between them. The germline V gene encodes CDR1 GTSNPN and CDR2 SVGIG (reference sequence). CDR3 residues: CAWSTGTGELFF. The CDR3 nucleotides read TGTGCCTGGAGTACGGGCACCGGGGAGCTGTTTTTT.

The rearrangement joins TRBV19 to TRBJ1-2; TRBD1 might be the D (6 bases). Germline assignment: CDR1 LNHDA and CDR2 SQIVND (reference sequence). Trimming took 4 bases from V and 0 from J, leaving 15 bases between them. The CDR3 spans 16 residues. The CDR3 protein is CASSTRQDPTNYGYTF. In nucleotides, the CDR3 is TGTGCCAGTAGTACCAGACAGGACCCAACTAACTATGGCTACACCTTC.

This clone was picked up a small number of times. The chain has TRBV6-6 and TRBJ2-2; the match to TRBD1 covers 10 bases. The CDR3 totals 14 residues. Trimming took 7 bases from V and 5 from J; bases not matched to a gene: 4. Germline CDR1 reads MNHNY; CDR2 reads SVGAGI (reference sequence). This CDR3 reads CASTWGQGTGELFF. The CDR3, as DNA: TGTGCCAGCACCTGGGGACAGGGGACCGGGGAGCTGTTTTTT.

The rearrangement joins TRBV20-1 to TRBJ1-5; a possible D gene is TRBD1 (5 bases). Germline V gene sequence: CDR1 DFQATT, CDR2 SNEGSKA (reference sequence). There are 17 residues in the CDR3. Trimming pared 6 bases from V and 3 bases from J, leaving 24 bases between. The CDR3 region is CSASWGRSGVDNQPQHF. For the CDR3, the DNA is TGCAGTGCCAGTTGGGGACGGTCGGGGGTCGACAATCAGCCCCAGCATTTT.

The chain joins TRBV21-1 to TRBJ2-1; the table calls TRBD2, which could not be checked here. TRBV21-1 corresponds to a pseudogene. The CDR3 loop spans 16 amino acids. Here the CDR3 DNA reads TGTGCCAGCAGCAAAGGGGGAGCGGGAGGTTGTAATGAGCAGTTCTTC. Translating it yields CASSKGGAGGCNEQFF.

This clone has more than one count but fewer than ten. The chain recombines TRBV30 with TRBJ2-7, with 8 bases aligning to TRBD2. J gave up 4 bases and V 5 bases, and 4 bases lay outside the gene matches. This CDR3 has 12 amino acids. Germline V lookup: CDR1 GTSNPN, CDR2 SVGIG (reference sequence). CDR3 region: CAWGQREYEQYF. CDR3 nucleotides: TGTGCCTGGGGTCAGCGGGAGTACGAGCAGTACTTC.

The rearrangement links TRBV7-3 to TRBJ2-5; possibly TRBD1 or TRBD2 for D (5 bases each). Germline values: CDR1 SGHTA, CDR2 FQGTGA. The CDR3 runs 15 residues. V was shortened by 1 base and J by 2 bases, with 11 bases between the two germline ends. CDR3 region: CASSLIGTEQETQYF. The CDR3 coding sequence is TGTGCCAGCAGCTTAATTGGGACGGAACAAGAGACCCAGTACTTC.

This clone was recorded only once. The V call is TRBV28, the J call TRBJ2-4; tentative D call: TRBD1 (5 bases). Trimming removed 5 bases from V and 1 base from J, with 12 bases in between. In germline, CDR1 is MDHEN, CDR2 SYDVKM. The CDR3 runs to 15 residues. The CDR3: CASSQSGFAKNIQYF. CDR3 bases: TGTGCCAGCAGTCAGTCAGGGTTTGCCAAAAACATTCAGTACTTC. Combining the CDR3 with reference TRBV28 and TRBJ2-4 gives the whole variable domain DVKVTQSSRYLVKRTGEKVFLECVQDMDHENMFWYRQDPGLGLRLIYFSYDVKMKEKGDIPEGYSVSREKKERFSLILESASTNQTSMYLCASSQSGFAKNIQYFGAGTRLSVL.

This clone showed up just once. The V call is TRBV6-2 or TRBV6-3, the J call TRBJ2-1; D may be TRBD2 (5 bases). Deletions cut 1 base from V and 5 bases from J, with 9 bases between. The CDR3 covers 14 residues. Germline assignment: CDR1 MNHEY and CDR2 SVGEGT. The CDR3 reads CASSYFRGNNEQFF. The CDR3 DNA follows: TGTGCCAGCAGTTACTTCCGGGGAAACAATGAGCAGTTCTTC.

V usage is TRBV12-3 or TRBV12-4 and J usage is TRBJ1-5; a weak D match, TRBD1 (5 bases). CDR3 length: 13 residues. Between the trimmed V and J ends, which lost 3 bases and 7 bases, there was a span of 10 bases. CDR3 sequence (DNA): TGTGCCAGCAGTTTCTTCGGGGGACAGCCCCAGCATTTT. Amino acid sequence: CASSFFGGQPQHF.

V and J are TRBV4-2 and TRBJ2-1, with 9 bases identical to TRBD2. The V and J ends lost 4 bases and 7 bases, in that order; junction bases with no gene match: 11. CDR3 length: 16 amino acids. Germline CDR1 reads LGHNA; CDR2 reads YNFKEQ. The CDR3 loop is CASSPGVAGAENEQFF. The CDR3 DNA is TGTGCCAGCAGCCCCGGGGTAGCGGGAGCAGAGAATGAGCAGTTCTTC.

The chain carries TRBV12-5 and TRBJ2-5, with D possibly being TRBD1 (6 bases). V was cut by 6 bases and J by 1 base, with 15 bases left in between. The V gene's germline CDR1 is LGHNT and CDR2 FRNRAP. There are 15 residues in the CDR3. Here the CDR3 reads CASGGGQTPQETQYF. CDR3 nucleotides: TGTGCTAGTGGAGGAGGACAGACGCCCCAAGAGACCCAGTACTTC.

The rearrangement links TRBV7-8 to TRBJ1-5; D not resolved. Germline values: CDR1 SGHVS, CDR2 FQNEAQ. The CDR3 runs 15 residues. Between the trimmed V and J ends, which lost 3 bases and 2 bases, there was a span of 11 bases. CDR3: CASSLGPAGNQPQHF. As DNA, the CDR3 is TGTGCCAGCAGCTTGGGCCCCGCCGGCAATCAGCCCCAGCATTTT.